This is a list of T cell receptor beta chains from one sample in a study of CD8+CD57+ T cells in acquired aplastic anemia. Using its own MiXCR run on the reads, TCRdb lists one record per CDR3 protein. The top ten clones hold over 7.5% of a sample with approximately 190,000 distinct CDR3 sequences, less than 60% of them seen once. Sequencing was performed on sorted CD4+, CD8+, or CD8+CD57+ T cells (not recorded which) from PBMCs. The source of these receptors is a human donor with aplastic anemia. Both conserved end residues are part of each CDR3. Each record gives: V gene, CDR3 protein.

TRBV6-5	CASSYWDRGQNEQFF
TRBV15	CATSRGRNEQFF
TRBV4-3	CASSQAHGTGVPEQYF
TRBV30	CAWSLGQNSPLHF
TRBV5-1	CASSLGPEQETQYF
TRBV7-9	CASSLGTPGNQPQHF
TRBV19	CASKPGSISGNTIYF
TRBV2	CASREDRVGVGELFF
TRBV14	CASSQGTAGNTIYF
TRBV11-2	CASSSHPLRHPNQPQHF
TRBV5-1	CASSWGGRGADEQYF
TRBV2	CASSVSRVGEQYF
TRBV9	CASSAPGLAGVVNNEQFF
TRBV11-1	CASSLAYLPGQGEYYGYTF
TRBV7-8	CASSQDPWKARELFF
TRBV25-1	CASRASGSHNEQFF
TRBV27	CASSLRLAGTYEQYF
TRBV19	CASSISTYSNQPQHF
TRBV4-1	CASSQGWLRGRHTGELFF